The 15 T cell receptor beta chains below were found in one sample sequenced in a study of blood T cell repertoires in COVID-19. The data were produced by immunoSEQ multiplex PCR, yet TCRdb's version contains in-frame clones alone and is incomplete. Here the sample spans 120,000 to 150,000 clones, about 84% being singletons. The source material was PBMCs or T cells enriched from blood (not recorded which). The receptors shown here come from a woman aged 18-29 years who had been exposed to COVID-19.

The J gene is TRBJ2-2, the V gene TRBV27, with 8 bases lining up with TRBD1. Germline CDR1 MNHEY, CDR2 SMNVEV (reference sequence). The CDR3 has 15 residues. Trimming cost V 3 bases and J 4 bases; bases outside gene matches: 4. CDR3 in DNA: TGTGCCAGCAGTTTGCGGACAGGGCCCACCGGGGAGCTGTTTTTT. Translating gives CASSLRTGPTGELFF.

J is TRBJ1-1 and V is TRBV2; 10 bases map to TRBD1. The CDR3 runs to 14 residues. Trimming removed 6 bases from V and 1 base from J; junction bases left unmatched: 2. Germline CDR1 reads SNHLY; CDR2 reads FYNNEI. The CDR3 DNA sequence: TGTGCCAGCAGCCGACAGGGGGCGAACACTGAAGCTTTCTTT. It encodes CASSRQGANTEAFF.

V and J are TRBV12-5 and TRBJ2-1, with 14 bases that match TRBD2. There are 19 residues in the CDR3. J gave up 1 base and V 7 bases, and 12 bases lay outside the gene matches. Germline V lookup: CDR1 LGHNT, CDR2 FRNRAP. The CDR3 region is CASVQPGLAGAWSYNEQFF. CDR3 nucleotide sequence: TGTGCTAGTGTTCAACCGGGACTAGCGGGAGCATGGTCCTACAATGAGCAGTTCTTC. Full variable domain (remainder filled in from reference TRBV12-5 and TRBJ2-1): DARVTQTPRHKVTEMGQEVTMRCQPILGHNTVFWYRQTMMQGLELLAYFRNRAPLDDSGMPKDRFSAEMPDATLATLKIQPSEPRDSAVYFCASVQPGLAGAWSYNEQFFGPGTRLTVL.

This clone was detected a few times. The chain recombines TRBV28 with TRBJ1-2; D is undetermined. Trimming took off 4 bases at V and 3 bases at J, with 6 bases between the two ends. Germline CDR1 and CDR2: MDHEN and SYDVKM. The CDR3 has 12 amino acids. CDR3 nucleotides: TGTGCCAGCAGTTGGTCAGACTATGGCTACACCTTC. Protein sequence: CASSWSDYGYTF.

This clone was seen just once. This chain links TRBV27 with TRBJ1-1, with TRBD1 as a possible D gene (6 bases). CDR3 length: 14 residues. Deletions cut 1 base from V and 8 bases from J, with 14 bases between. The germline V gene encodes CDR1 MNHEY and CDR2 SMNVEV (reference sequence). This CDR3 reads CASSLWGTPSEAFF. DNA of the CDR3: TGTGCCAGCAGTTTATGGGGGACACCTTCGGAAGCTTTCTTT.

The chain is built from TRBV27 and TRBJ2-7; 12 bases map to TRBD1. The ends lost 3 bases at V and 4 bases at J; junction bases unmatched: 1. Germline V CDR1 and CDR2: MNHEY, SMNVEV (reference sequence). This CDR3 has 14 amino acids. CDR3 nucleotides: TGTGCCAGCAGTTTGGGACAGGGGGCGTACGAGCAGTACTTC. Its protein is CASSLGQGAYEQYF.

The rearrangement joins TRBV4-3 to TRBJ2-2, with D possibly being TRBD1 (5 bases). From germline, CDR1 is LGHNA and CDR2 YSLEER. The CDR3 runs to 17 residues. V was shortened by 2 bases and J by 0 bases, with 13 bases between the two germline ends. Written as DNA, the CDR3 is TGCGCCAGCAGCCAATCAACAGGCTACGCGAACACCGGGGAGCTGTTTTTT. This codes for CASSQSTGYANTGELFF.

The chain links TRBV3-1 (or the pseudogene TRBV3-2) to TRBJ1-6; perhaps TRBD1 as D (6 bases). V was trimmed by 4 bases and J by 7 bases, leaving 14 bases between them. CDR1 and CDR2 (germline): LGHDT, YNNKEL (reference sequence). The CDR3 covers 15 residues. CDR3 sequence (DNA): TGTGCCAGCAGCCGCTCGGCAGGGGTGAATTCACCCCTCCACTTT. It translates to CASSRSAGVNSPLHF.

The rearrangement joins TRBV7-2 to TRBJ1-2; D unclear. The V end was cut by 3 bases, the J end by 6 bases, with 11 bases between. The CDR3 totals 13 residues. The V gene's germline CDR1 is SGHTA and CDR2 FQGNSA. CDR3 coding DNA: TGTGCCAGCAGCTTTGACCCCCGGGATGGCTACACCTTC. The encoded protein is CASSFDPRDGYTF.

CDR3 nucleotides: TGTGCCTGGAGTGGTTATTCGGCAGGGAACACTGAAGCTTTCTTT. Its protein product is CAWSGYSAGNTEAFF. The chain recombines TRBV30 with TRBJ1-1, with D uncertain. V was clipped by 1 base and J by 1 base, with 13 bases between them. There are 15 residues in the CDR3. The V gene's germline CDR1 is GTSNPN and CDR2 SVGIG (reference sequence).

The chain uses TRBV7-2 and TRBJ1-1; 7 bases are a match to TRBD1. The V segment lost 5 bases and the J segment 6 bases; nucleotides outside the gene matches: 9. The CDR3 contains 14 residues. Germline-derived CDR1 and CDR2 are SGHTA and FQGNSA. CDR3 nucleotide sequence: TGTGCCAGCAGCATCAGGGGGGACGGAGCTGAAGCTTTCTTT. Residues: CASSIRGDGAEAFF. Combining the CDR3 with reference TRBV7-2 and TRBJ1-1 gives the whole variable domain GAGVSQSPSNKVTEKGKDVELRCDPISGHTALYWYRQSLGQGLEFLIYFQGNSAPDKSGLPSDRFSAERTGGSVSTLTIQRTQQEDSAVYLCASSIRGDGAEAFFGQGTRLTVV.

The genes are TRBV6-5 and TRBJ2-3; no reliable D call. Germline assignment: CDR1 MNHEY and CDR2 SVGAGI. Trimming removed 6 bases at V and 1 base at J, with 8 bases between. The CDR3 runs 13 residues. CDR3 coding DNA: TGTGCCAGCAGCGCTAGAGGCACAGATACGCAGTATTTT. Amino acid sequence: CASSARGTDTQYF.

The V and J genes are TRBV7-9 and TRBJ1-2, with TRBD1 identical over 8 bases. The germline gives CDR1 SEHNR, CDR2 FQNEAQ (reference sequence). The CDR3 length is 15 residues. V gave up 5 bases and J gave up 2 bases; unmatched junction bases: 7. The CDR3 here is CASSPRDRKNYGYTF. CDR3 in DNA: TGTGCCAGCAGCCCACGGGACAGGAAAAACTATGGCTACACCTTC. Combining the CDR3 with reference TRBV7-9 and TRBJ1-2 gives the whole variable domain DTGVSQNPRHKITKRGQNVTFRCDPISEHNRLYWYRQTLGQGPEFLTYFQNEAQLEKSRLLSDRFSAERPKGSFSTLEIQRTEQGDSAMYLCASSPRDRKNYGYTFGSGTRLTVV.

This clone occurred a few times. Other nucleotide sequences from this sample produce the same CDR3. The genes are TRBV19 and TRBJ2-3; TRBD2 matches at 11 bases. V gave up 6 bases and J gave up 5 bases; unmatched junction bases: 4. CDR1 and CDR2 (germline): LNHDA, SQIVND (reference sequence). The CDR3 consists of 14 residues. The CDR3 spells CASRTSGSGDTQYF. The CDR3 DNA reads as TGTGCCAGTAGAACTAGCGGGAGTGGAGATACGCAGTATTTT.

The CDR3 sequence is CASTTASSIRSYNEQFF. The CDR3 DNA reads TGTGCCAGCACTACAGCCTCTAGCATACGCTCCTACAATGAGCAGTTCTTC. The chain links TRBV3-1 (or the pseudogene TRBV3-2) to TRBJ2-1; the D gene is possibly TRBD2 (5 bases). The V and J ends lost 7 bases and 0 bases respectively, with 19 bases between them. The CDR3 loop spans 17 amino acids. Germline lookup yields CDR1 LGHDT and CDR2 YNNKEL (reference sequence).